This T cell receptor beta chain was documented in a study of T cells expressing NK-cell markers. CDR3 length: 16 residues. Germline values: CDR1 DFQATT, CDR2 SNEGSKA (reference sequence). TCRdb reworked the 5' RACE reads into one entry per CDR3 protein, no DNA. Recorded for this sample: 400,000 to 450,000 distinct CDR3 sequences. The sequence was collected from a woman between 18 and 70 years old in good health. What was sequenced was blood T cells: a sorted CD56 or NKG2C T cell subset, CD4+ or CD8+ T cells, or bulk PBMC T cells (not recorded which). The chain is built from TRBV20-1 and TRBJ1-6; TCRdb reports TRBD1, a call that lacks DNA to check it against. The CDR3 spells CSARGAPVGGNSPLHF.